The 18 T cell receptor beta chains listed next were all sequenced from one sample in a study of Ad26.COV2.S vaccination and SARS-CoV-2 variants. Treatment of the sample: some 20 received Ad26.COV2.S at low or high dose, single or two shots; roughly 5 received placebo; per-sample allocation not given. Collection of samples fell on day 63 after the first vaccine or placebo injection. TCRdb's table, derived via immunoSEQ multiplex PCR, lists solely in-frame clones and lacks some. The sample lists more than 300,000 clones, around four fifths occurring once. The sample in question was peripheral blood, obtained in a trial of Ad26.COV2.S vaccine versus placebo. Receptors originate from a person aged 18-60 years who received the Ad26.COV2.S COVID-19 vaccine or a placebo.

The chain employs TRBV5-6 and TRBJ2-4, with unresolved D. CDR1 and CDR2 from the germline V gene are SGHDT and YYEEEE. Trimming took 3 bases from V and 0 from J, leaving 7 bases between them. This CDR3 has 14 residues. CDR3 in DNA: TGTGCCAGCAGCTCTGGGTTAGCCAAAAACATTCAGTACTTC. Translated, it gives CASSSGLAKNIQYF.

The chain uses TRBV18 and TRBJ1-1; 10 bases fit TRBD1. The V gene's germline CDR1 is KGHSH and CDR2 LQKENI. The CDR3 loop spans 13 amino acids. The junction had 6 bases not matched to a gene; V was cut back by 8 bases and J by 6 bases. In nucleotides, the CDR3 is TGTGCCAGCACTCGAGACAGGGGGCCTGAAGCTTTCTTT. Translated, it gives CASTRDRGPEAFF.

The rearrangement links TRBV10-3 to TRBJ1-2; tentatively, D is TRBD1 (5 bases). This CDR3 contains 13 residues. Trimming pared 5 bases from V and 6 bases from J, leaving 13 bases between. Germline lookup yields CDR1 ENHRY and CDR2 SYGVKD. CDR3 sequence reads: CAISKGMGHGYTF. CDR3 nucleotides: TGTGCCATCAGTAAAGGCATGGGGCATGGCTACACCTTC.

This chain connects TRBV10-3 to TRBJ2-6; D uncertain. V lost 10 bases, J lost 0 bases, and 4 bases lay in between. The length of the CDR3 is 12 residues. Germline CDR1 ENHRY, CDR2 SYGVKD. CDR3 coding DNA: TGTGCCACCGACTCTGGGGCCAACGTCCTGACTTTC. Translation: CATDSGANVLTF.

The rearrangement uses TRBV24-1 and TRBJ2-3, with 12 bases lining up with TRBD2. Germline-derived CDR1 and CDR2 are KGHDR and SFDVKD. This CDR3 has 17 amino acids. Trimming cost V 4 bases and J 4 bases; bases outside gene matches: 8. Here the CDR3 reads CATSDRGLAGPPDTQYF. For the CDR3, the DNA is TGTGCCACCAGTGACCGAGGACTAGCGGGGCCTCCAGATACGCAGTATTTT.

The chain has TRBV6-5 and TRBJ1-2; D gene unclear. V lost 3 bases, J lost 10 bases, and 18 bases lay in between. The CDR3 is made up of 14 amino acids. Looked up from germline, CDR1 is MNHEY and CDR2 is SVGAGI. The CDR3: CASSYKGSWTPYTF. Written as DNA, the CDR3 is TGTGCCAGCAGTTATAAAGGCTCCTGGACCCCCTACACCTTC.

This clone has just one count. The chain is built from TRBV6-6 and TRBJ1-3, with D possibly TRBD1 on 5 matching bases. Germline CDR1 is MNHNY and CDR2 is SVGAGI (reference sequence). The CDR3 loop spans 13 amino acids. V lost 5 bases and J lost 2, with 7 bases in between. The CDR3, as DNA: TGTGCCAGCAGTCAACAGGCTGGAAACACCATATATTTT. It specifies CASSQQAGNTIYF.

The chain employs TRBV9 and TRBJ2-2; D not resolved. The CDR3 covers 16 residues. Trimming pared 2 bases from V and 4 bases from J, leaving 15 bases between. Per the germline V gene, CDR1 is SGDLS and CDR2 is YYNGEE. CDR3 residues: CASSVSGQVLTGELFF. The CDR3 DNA reads TGTGCCAGCAGCGTCTCTGGGCAGGTTCTCACCGGGGAGCTGTTTTTT.

The J gene is TRBJ2-3, the V gene TRBV12-5; 7 nucleotides agree with TRBD2. Germline CDR1 LGHNT, CDR2 FRNRAP. This CDR3 is built from 15 residues. The ends lost 2 bases at V and 0 bases at J; junction bases unmatched: 2. The CDR3 loop is CASGLRGGSTDTQYF. In DNA form, the CDR3 reads TGTGCTAGTGGTTTGCGCGGGGGTAGCACAGATACGCAGTATTTT.

Here the CDR3 DNA reads TGTGCCAGCTCACCCGCTGGGACGTACCAAGAGACCCAGTACTTC. Translating gives CASSPAGTYQETQYF. The chain is built from TRBV18 and TRBJ2-5; D tentatively fits TRBD1 or TRBD2 (5 bases each). The CDR3 spans 15 residues. CDR1 and CDR2 from the germline V gene are KGHSH and LQKENI. Deletions cut 3 bases from V and 0 bases from J, with 11 bases between.

The chain has TRBV6-4 and TRBJ2-7, with 7 bases fitting TRBD1. The J segment lost 3 bases and the V segment lost 9 bases, leaving 20 bases of the junction unmatched. The germline V gene has CDR1 MRHNA and CDR2 SNTAGT. This CDR3 contains 17 residues. The CDR3: CARPAYPPRDRIYEQYF. The CDR3 DNA sequence: TGTGCCAGACCCGCTTACCCCCCCAGGGACAGAATCTACGAGCAGTACTTC.

The rearrangement links TRBV27 to TRBJ1-6; maybe TRBD1 (5 bases). The CDR3 covers 14 residues. The germline gives CDR1 MNHEY, CDR2 SMNVEV (reference sequence). V lost 3 bases to trimming and J lost 8 bases, with 11 bases between them. Here the CDR3 DNA reads TGTGCCAGCAGTTTCCAGGGTTGGGATTCACCCCTCCACTTT. The encoded protein is CASSFQGWDSPLHF.

The J gene is TRBJ1-1, the V gene TRBV27; D is perhaps TRBD1 (6 bases). This CDR3 is 15 amino acids long. The V gene's germline CDR1 is MNHEY and CDR2 SMNVEV (reference sequence). V lost 5 bases to trimming and J lost 0 bases, with 13 bases between them. This CDR3 is CASSPWGGLNTEAFF. DNA of the CDR3: TGTGCCAGCAGTCCTTGGGGGGGCCTGAACACTGAAGCTTTCTTT.

The chain links TRBV20-1 to TRBJ1-1; D not certain. The CDR3 runs 10 residues. The germline V and J ends were trimmed by 3 bases and 5 bases, with 4 bases remaining between them. Germline V gene data show CDR1 as DFQATT and CDR2 as SNEGSKA (reference sequence). The CDR3 region is CSASRTEAFF. The CDR3 DNA follows: TGCAGTGCTAGTCGGACTGAAGCTTTCTTT.

The V call is TRBV11-3, the J call TRBJ2-7; 8 nucleotides align to TRBD1. V lost 4 bases and J lost 3; bases outside the gene matches: 8. This CDR3 has 15 residues. CDR1 is SGHNT, CDR2 YENEEA, per germline. CDR3 nucleotides: TGTGCCAGCAGCTCACCGGACAGGGCGCTCTACGAGCAGTACTTC. Its protein product is CASSSPDRALYEQYF. The full variable domain, in which reference TRBV11-3 and TRBJ2-7 provide the parts outside the CDR3, is EAGVVQSPRYKIIEKKQPVAFWCNPISGHNTLYWYLQNLGQGPELLIRYENEEAVDDSQLPKDRFSAERLKGVDSTLKIQPAELGDSAVYLCASSSPDRALYEQYFGPGTRLTVT.

The table lists this clone with a count of one. This chain joins TRBV6-5 and TRBJ2-3; perhaps TRBD1 as D (5 bases). The CDR3 is 13 residues long. Between the trimmed V and J ends, which lost 6 bases and 3 bases, there was a span of 10 bases. Germline CDR1 MNHEY, CDR2 SVGAGI. The CDR3 nucleotides read TGTGCCAGCAGACTCCAGGGAACAGATACGCAGTATTTT. Protein sequence: CASRLQGTDTQYF.

The rearrangement joins TRBV6-5 to TRBJ1-2; perhaps TRBD1 as D (5 bases). The germline gives CDR1 MNHEY, CDR2 SVGAGI. V was pared by 2 bases and J by 4 bases, with 11 bases between. The CDR3 sequence is 14 residues long. CDR3 residues: CASSYMGESYGYTF. The CDR3 coding sequence is TGTGCCAGCAGTTACATGGGGGAGTCCTATGGCTACACCTTC.

This clone appeared a single time. The genes are TRBV19 and TRBJ1-2, with D perhaps TRBD1 (5 bases). Germline V gene data show CDR1 as LNHDA and CDR2 as SQIVND (reference sequence). The V and J ends lost 2 bases and 14 bases respectively, with 15 bases between them. CDR3 length equals 12 residues. This CDR3 reads CASSIPGRNPTF. DNA for the CDR3: TGTGCCAGTAGTATACCGGGACGGAATCCTACCTTC.